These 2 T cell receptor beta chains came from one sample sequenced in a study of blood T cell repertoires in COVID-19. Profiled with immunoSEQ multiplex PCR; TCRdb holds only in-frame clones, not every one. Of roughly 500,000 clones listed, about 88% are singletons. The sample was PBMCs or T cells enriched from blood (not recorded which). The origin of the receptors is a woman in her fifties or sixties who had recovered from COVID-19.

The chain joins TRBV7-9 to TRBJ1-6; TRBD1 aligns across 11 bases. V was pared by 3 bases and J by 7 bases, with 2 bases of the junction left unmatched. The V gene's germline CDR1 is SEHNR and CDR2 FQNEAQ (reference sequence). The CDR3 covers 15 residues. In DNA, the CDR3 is TGTGCCAGCAGCTTTTGGACAGGGGGCAATTCACCCCTCCACTTT. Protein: CASSFWTGGNSPLHF.

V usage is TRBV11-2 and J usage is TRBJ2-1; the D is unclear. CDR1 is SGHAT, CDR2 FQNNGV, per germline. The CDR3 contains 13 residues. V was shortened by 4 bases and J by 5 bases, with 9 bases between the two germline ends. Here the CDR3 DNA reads TGTGCCAGCAGCTCAAAATTCAACAATGAGCAGTTCTTC. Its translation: CASSSKFNNEQFF.